The clone carrying this T cell receptor (beta chain) was detected only a few times. The record originates from a study of CD8 T cells in ankylosing spondylitis. TCRdb passed the 5' RACE reads through MiXCR, listing each CDR3 protein once. The sample gives 150,000 to 250,000 distinct CDR3 sequences, about 13% of which show up once; approximately 15% is in the top ten. The CDR3 is 15 residues long. Unmatched junction bases numbered 6, after V lost 1 base and J lost 5 bases. In germline, CDR1 is MGHRA, CDR2 YSYEKL. The genes are TRBV4-1 and TRBJ2-5; 8 positions match TRBD2. The sample consisted of blood, either unsorted or a sorted T cell fraction (not recorded which). The clonotype was recovered from a male donor with ankylosing spondylitis or in good health (not recorded which). This CDR3 is CASSQGFGRAETQYF. DNA of the CDR3: TGCGCCAGCAGCCAAGGGTTCGGGAGGGCTGAGACCCAGTACTTC.